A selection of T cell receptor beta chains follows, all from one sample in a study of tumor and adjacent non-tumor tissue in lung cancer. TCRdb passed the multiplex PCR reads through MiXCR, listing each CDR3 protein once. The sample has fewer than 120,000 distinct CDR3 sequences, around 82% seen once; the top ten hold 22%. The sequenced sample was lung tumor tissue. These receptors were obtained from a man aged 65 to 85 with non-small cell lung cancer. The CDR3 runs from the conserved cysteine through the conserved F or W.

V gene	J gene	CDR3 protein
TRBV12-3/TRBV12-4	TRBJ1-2	CVSSLYAGGNYGYTF
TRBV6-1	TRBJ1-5	CASDDRHLGGNQPQHF
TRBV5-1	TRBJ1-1	CATHMDMNTEAFF
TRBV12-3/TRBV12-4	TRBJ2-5	CARRPGQDSTQYF
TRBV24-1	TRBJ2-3	CATSDYGRTDTQYF
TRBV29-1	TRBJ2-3	CSAAGTSSTDTQCF
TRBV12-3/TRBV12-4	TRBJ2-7	CTSSLDRASYEQYF
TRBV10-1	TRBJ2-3	CASSESKQAADTHYF
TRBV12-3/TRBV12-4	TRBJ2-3	CASRTPGPAREAQYF
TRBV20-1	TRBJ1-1	CRAQTGLRNTEAFF
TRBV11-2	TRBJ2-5	CASSQTPGGGKETQYF
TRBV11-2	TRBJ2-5	CASSLVVASRRGTQYF
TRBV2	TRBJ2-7	CVSHGPSSYEQYF
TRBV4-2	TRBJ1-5	CASSQDPGDSYSNQPKHF
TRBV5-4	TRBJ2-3	CARSLGLAGVTDTQYF
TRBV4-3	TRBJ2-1	CASSQDGVAGGLEQFF
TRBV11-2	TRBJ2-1	CASSLLVRVWASYNEQIF
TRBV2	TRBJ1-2	CASNIQGEVGYTF
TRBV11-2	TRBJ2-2	CASSLTLGGANTGELFF
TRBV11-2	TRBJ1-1	CASSLAEMGTNTEAFF
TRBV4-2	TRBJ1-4	CVSSQAGQGFNEKLFF
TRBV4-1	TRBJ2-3	CASSQDRGRPSDTRYF
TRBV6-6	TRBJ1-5	CASSYFGRGQNSNQPQHF
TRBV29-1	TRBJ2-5	CSVEAGTEETQYF
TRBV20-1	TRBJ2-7	CSASGGWSPYEHYF
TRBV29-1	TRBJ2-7	CSGLTGGNEQYF
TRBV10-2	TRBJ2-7	CASRAGTWQEYEQYF
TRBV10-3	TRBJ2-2	CAIAVGASYTVELFF
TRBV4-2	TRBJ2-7	CASSQGNSGSGSEQYF
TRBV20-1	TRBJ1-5	CCAGGQRLSQKPQHF
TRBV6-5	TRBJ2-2	CASRIQEATGELFF
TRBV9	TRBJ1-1	CASSGAPLGASGNTEAFF
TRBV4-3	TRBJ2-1	CACSQDLRGAEYNEQFF
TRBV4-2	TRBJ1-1	CASSQVFGGTEAFF
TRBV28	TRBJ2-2	CASSSINPVDPGELFF
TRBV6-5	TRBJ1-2	CASRADTGNGYTF
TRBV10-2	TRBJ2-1	CASRSQGPSPHEQFF
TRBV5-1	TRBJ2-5	CASSYWDTIETQYF
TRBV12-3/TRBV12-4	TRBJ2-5	CASRGLAGLVETQYF
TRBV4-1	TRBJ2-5	CASSQEDSGGACETQYF
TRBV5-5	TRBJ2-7	CAKSLNGGEQYF
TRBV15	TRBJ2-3	CAISRAGQGTDTQYF
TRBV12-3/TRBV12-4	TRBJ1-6	CASSLDSGNSPLHF
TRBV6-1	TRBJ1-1	CASTEGRRYTEAFF
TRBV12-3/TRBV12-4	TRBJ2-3	CASSLGQTDTWYF
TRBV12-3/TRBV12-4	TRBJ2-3	CPSSLGQPSSRQYF
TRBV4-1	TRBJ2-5	CASIQEWGQETQYF